The present entry profiles one T cell receptor (beta chain) with its context. The data derive from a study of T cell changes during pregnancy in multiple sclerosis. This CDR3 contains 13 residues. The germline V and J ends were trimmed by 4 bases and 7 bases, with 11 bases remaining between them. Germline V gene data show CDR1 as LGHNA and CDR2 as YNFKEQ. Here immunoSEQ multiplex PCR was the method, and the copy in TCRdb shows in-frame clones only, minus some. The table lists almost 40,000 clones, about 90% of them singletons. This clonotype originated in a female donor in good health, enrolled as a control in a pregnancy study. The chain combines TRBV4-2 with TRBJ1-5; D is uncertain. The source was CD4+ T cells from peripheral blood mononuclear cells, collected in the second trimester of pregnancy. CDR3 nucleotides: TGTGCCAGCAGCCCCCATACACACCAGCCCCAGCATTTT. Protein sequence: CASSPHTHQPQHF.